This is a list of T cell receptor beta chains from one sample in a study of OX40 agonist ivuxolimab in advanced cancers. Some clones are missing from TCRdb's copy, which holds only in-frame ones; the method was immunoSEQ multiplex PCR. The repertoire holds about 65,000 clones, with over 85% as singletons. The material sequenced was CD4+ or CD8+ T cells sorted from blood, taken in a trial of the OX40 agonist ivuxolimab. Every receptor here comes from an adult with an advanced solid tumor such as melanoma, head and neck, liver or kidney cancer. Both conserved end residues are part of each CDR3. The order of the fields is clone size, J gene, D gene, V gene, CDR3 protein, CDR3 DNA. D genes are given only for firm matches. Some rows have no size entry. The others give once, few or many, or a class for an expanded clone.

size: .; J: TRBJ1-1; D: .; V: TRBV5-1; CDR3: CASSTNYRDRTEAFF; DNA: TGCGCCAGCAGCACCAATTACAGGGACCGCACTGAAGCTTTCTTT
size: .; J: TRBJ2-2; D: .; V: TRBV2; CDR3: CASSETGRTGELFF; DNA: TGTGCCAGCAGTGAGACCGGGCGAACCGGGGAGCTGTTTTTT
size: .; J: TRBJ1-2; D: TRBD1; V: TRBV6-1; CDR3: CASRTGMPMGYTF; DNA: TGTGCCAGCAGGACAGGGATGCCGATGGGCTACACCTTC
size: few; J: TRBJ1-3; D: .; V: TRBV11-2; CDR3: CASSSGVVPGNTIYF; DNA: TGTGCCAGCAGCTCTGGGGTCGTCCCTGGAAACACCATATATTTT
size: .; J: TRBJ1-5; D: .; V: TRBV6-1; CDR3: CASSETGRPQHF; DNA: TGTGCCAGCAGTGAAACAGGCCGGCCCCAGCATTTT
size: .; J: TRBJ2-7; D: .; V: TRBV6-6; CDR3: CASSYLDRLTYEQYF; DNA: TGTGCCAGCAGTTATCTGGACCGCCTAACCTACGAGCAGTACTTC
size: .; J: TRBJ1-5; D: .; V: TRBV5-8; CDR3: CASSLVSLVNQPQHF; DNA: TGTGCCAGCAGCTTGGTCTCCCTCGTTAATCAGCCCCAGCATTTT
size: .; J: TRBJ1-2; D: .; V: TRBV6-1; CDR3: CASSEAGGNLVVYGYTF; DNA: TGTGCCAGCAGTGAAGCTGGGGGAAACCTCGTCGTCTATGGCTACACCTTC
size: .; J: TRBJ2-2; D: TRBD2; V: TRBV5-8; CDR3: CASSLGLHTGELFF; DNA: TGTGCCAGCAGCCTGGGACTACACACCGGGGAGCTGTTTTTT
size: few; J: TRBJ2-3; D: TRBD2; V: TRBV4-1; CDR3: CASSQPRLAGGQGTDTQYF; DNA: TGCGCCAGCAGCCAACCCCGACTAGCGGGGGGGCAGGGCACAGATACGCAGTATTTT
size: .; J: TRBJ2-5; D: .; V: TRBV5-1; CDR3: CASSSTQPQGETQYF; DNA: TGCGCCAGCAGCTCTACACAGCCCCAGGGGGAGACCCAGTACTTC
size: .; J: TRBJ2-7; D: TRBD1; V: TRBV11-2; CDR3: CASSLEGTGYYEQYF; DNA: TGTGCCAGCAGCTTAGAGGGGACAGGGTACTACGAGCAGTACTTC
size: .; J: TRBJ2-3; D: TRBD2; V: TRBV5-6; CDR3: CASSGTSGGFRTDTQYF; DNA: TGTGCCAGCAGTGGGACTAGCGGGGGGTTCCGCACAGATACGCAGTATTTT
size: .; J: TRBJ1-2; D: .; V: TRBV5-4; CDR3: CASSLDRAGYTF; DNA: TGTGCCAGCAGCTTGGACAGGGCTGGCTACACCTTC
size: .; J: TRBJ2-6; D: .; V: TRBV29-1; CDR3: CSVTRLEGANVLTF; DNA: TGCAGCGTGACTCGGCTTGAAGGGGCCAACGTCCTGACTTTC
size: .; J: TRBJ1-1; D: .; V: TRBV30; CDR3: CAWRDDTPPYEAFF; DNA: TGTGCCTGGAGGGATGACACCCCCCCATATGAAGCTTTCTTT
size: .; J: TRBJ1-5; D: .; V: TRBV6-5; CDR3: CASRVGGNQPQHF; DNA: TGTGCCAGCAGGGTGGGGGGGAATCAGCCCCAGCATTTT
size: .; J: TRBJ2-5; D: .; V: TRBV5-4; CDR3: CASSRRSGILLLQETQYF; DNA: TGTGCCAGCAGCCGTCGGTCGGGGATTCTTCTCCTCCAAGAGACCCAGTACTTC
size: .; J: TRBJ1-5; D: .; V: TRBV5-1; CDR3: CASSFNGAVDQPQHF; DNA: TGCGCCAGCAGCTTTAACGGGGCGGTGGATCAGCCCCAGCATTTT
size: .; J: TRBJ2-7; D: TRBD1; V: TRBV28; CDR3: CASSLRQGAYEQYF; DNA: TGTGCCAGCAGTTTACGACAGGGGGCCTACGAGCAGTACTTC
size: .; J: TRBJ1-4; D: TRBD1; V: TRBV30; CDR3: CAWSARTGEKLFF; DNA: TGTGCCTGGAGCGCCCGGACAGGTGAAAAACTGTTTTTT
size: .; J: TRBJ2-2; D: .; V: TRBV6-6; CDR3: CASSSTGTNTGELFF; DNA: TGTGCCAGCAGCTCTACAGGGACGAACACCGGGGAGCTGTTTTTT
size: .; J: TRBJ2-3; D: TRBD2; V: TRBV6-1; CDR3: CASAGGPSDTQYF; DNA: TGTGCCAGCGCGGGGGGGCCATCAGATACGCAGTATTTT
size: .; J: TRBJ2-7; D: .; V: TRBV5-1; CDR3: CASSLGGGQVYEQYF; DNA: TGCGCCAGCAGCTTGGGTGGTGGCCAGGTTTACGAGCAGTACTTC
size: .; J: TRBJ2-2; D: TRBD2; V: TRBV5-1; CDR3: CASSLVASGGGELFF; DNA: TGCGCCAGCAGCTTGGTCGCTAGCGGAGGCGGGGAGCTGTTTTTT
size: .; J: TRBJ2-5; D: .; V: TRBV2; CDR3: CASRKGQETQYF; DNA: TGTGCCAGCAGGAAAGGCCAAGAGACCCAGTACTTC
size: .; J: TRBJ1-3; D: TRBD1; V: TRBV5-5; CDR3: CASSLTGGNSGNTIYF; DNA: TGTGCCAGCAGCTTGACAGGGGGGAACTCTGGAAACACCATATATTTT
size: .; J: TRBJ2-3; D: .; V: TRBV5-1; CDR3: CASSGLGGVEGTDTQYF; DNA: TGCGCCAGCAGCGGATTGGGGGGAGTCGAGGGCACAGATACGCAGTATTTT